These 27 T cell receptor beta chains share one sample of origin, sequenced in a study of tumor-infiltrating lymphocytes in primary liver carcinoma (dated by TCRdb to about 2017). Without any cell sorting, total RNA and DNA were co-extracted from around 18-30 mg of bulk tissue using the AllPrep DNA/RNA mini kit. Sequenced on an Illumina HiSeq 2500. Using a constant-region primer and ProtoScript II reverse transcriptase, TCRbeta-specific cDNA was reverse-transcribed from approximately 0.55 ug total RNA. The TCRbeta libraries were prepared through three rounds of nested multiplex PCR following a slightly modified ARM-PCR procedure. Multiplex TRBV1-TRBV30 forward primers and a Cbeta reverse primer were used in the first two PCR rounds, each of which was run for around 10 cycles. The public sequencing data were trimmed at Q25 with fastp and processed into clonotypes with MiXCR by TCRdb, which kept only in-frame beta chains. Rows with one shared CDR3 protein collapse into an entry with the most common genes and DNA. Present in this sample are fewer than 75,000 distinct CDR3 sequences, roughly 70% of which were seen just once. The top ten constitute around 50% of the sample.

The sample was liver tumor tissue from sampling region 2. In the paper's terms, the cell subset or site label means: tumor region T2, inferior pole. The receptors come from a man in his forties with primary liver carcinoma and hepatitis B virus infection.

Regarding this clonotype: This sequence may be a read error, since a much larger clone differs from it by one base. The rearrangement links TRBV25-1 to TRBJ2-5, with TRBD2 matching 7 bases. CDR1 is MGHDK and CDR2 is SYGVNS in the germline V gene. V lost 6 bases and J lost 4; bases outside the gene matches: 14. The CDR3 is made up of 16 amino acids. The CDR3 loop is CASRSTCGSPRETQYF. DNA for the CDR3: TGTGCCAGCAGATCGACTTGCGGGAGCCCTCGAGAGACCCAGTACTTC.

This clonotype came up once. Without the conserved terminal phenylalanine or tryptophan, this CDR3 likely stems from a read error. V gene TRBV29-1 combines with J gene TRBJ2-7, with D possibly matching TRBD1 (6 bases). The CDR3 is 14 residues long. Germline CDR1 and CDR2: SQVTM and ANQGSEA. The V gene lost 4 bases and the J gene lost 2 bases, with 15 bases spanning the gap. The CDR3 loop reads CSVVKTGTPYEQYL. Written as DNA, the CDR3 is TGCAGCGTTGTAAAGACAGGAACGCCCTACGAGCAGTACTTA.

Concerning this clonotype itself: One end of the junction is discordant with germline, which a read error may explain. This chain joins TRBV29-1 and TRBJ1-2; 12 positions agree with TRBD1. Per the germline V gene, CDR1 is SQVTM and CDR2 is ANQGSEA. The length of the CDR3 is 15 residues. CDR3 protein: CSVSGQGASNYAYTF. CDR3 in DNA: TGCAGCGTGTCGGGACAGGGGGCCAGCAACTATGCCTACACCTTC.

Comments on this clonotype: Given the absence of the conserved phenylalanine or tryptophan at the CDR3 end, a read error is likely. The DNA is left out, because the CDR3 cannot be placed on it with certainty; the CDR3 is given as TCRdb lists it. The V and J genes are TRBV11-2 and TRBJ2-2; TRBD2 was called by the table and not checked on the DNA. Germline CDR1 is SGHAT and CDR2 is FQNNGV. 15 amino acids form the CDR3, both terminal residues included. The CDR3 sequence: CASSFAGSNMGELFI.

The sample holds many counts of this clonotype. The V gene is TRBV11-2, the J gene TRBJ2-7, with 11 bases matching TRBD2. Germline V gene sequence: CDR1 SGHAT, CDR2 FQNNGV. The CDR3 has 20 amino acids. After removal of 3 bases from V and 0 bases from J, the junction contained 16 bases not matched to a gene. The CDR3 here is CASSLREGRTSGLSSYEQYF. In nucleotides, the CDR3 is TGTGCCAGCAGCTTGAGGGAGGGGAGGACTAGCGGGCTCAGCTCCTACGAGCAGTACTTC.

In regard to this clonotype: Mismatch with germline at one junction end may stem from a read error. The genes are TRBV11-2 and TRBJ2-5; 8 bases match TRBD1. CDR1 is SGHAT and CDR2 is FQNNGV in the germline V gene. The CDR3 is 16 residues long. This CDR3 reads CASSLTAGGSGKTRYF. CDR3 DNA sequence: TGTGCTAGCAGCTTAACAGCAGGGGGCTCGGGGAAGACCCGGTACTTC.

V and J are TRBV29-1 and TRBJ1-1; 8 nucleotides match TRBD1. The junction had 8 bases not matched to a gene; V was cut back by 8 bases and J by 0 bases. The CDR3 is made up of 14 amino acids. Germline CDR1 and CDR2: SQVTM and ANQGSEA. The CDR3 sequence: CSMHRGSLNTEAFF. CDR3 sequence (DNA): TGCAGCATGCACAGGGGGAGTCTGAACACTGAAGCTTTCTTT.

In its sample, this clonotype was seen once. This clone may be a read error of a much larger clone one base away. The CDR3 DNA follows: TGTGTTATTTGGAGTACAGATACGCAGTATTTT. It encodes CVIWSTDTQYF. The rearrangement joins TRBV12-3 or TRBV12-4 to TRBJ2-3; D remains unclear. The CDR3 runs 11 residues.

This clonotype has just a few counts. An end of the junction differs from the germline gene, which may be a read error. The CDR3 DNA reads as TGCGCCAGCAGCGCCGGTACCTTGAACACTGAAGCTTCCTTT. This codes for CASSAGTLNTEASF. The chain is built from TRBV12-3 or TRBV12-4 and TRBJ1-1; unclear D gene. CDR3 length equals 14 residues.

This clonotype was detected many times. V gene TRBV10-3 combines with J gene TRBJ1-6; D perhaps matches TRBD1 (6 bases). V lost 5 bases and J lost 7, with 12 bases in between. Germline lookup yields CDR1 ENHRY and CDR2 SYGVKD. The CDR3 is 14 amino acids. This CDR3 is CAISNRVENSPLHF. CDR3 nucleotides: TGTGCCATCAGTAACAGGGTCGAGAATTCACCCCTCCACTTT.

As concerns this clonotype: The junction differs from germline at one of its ends, possibly a read error. The rearrangement joins TRBV11-2 to TRBJ2-5; D tentatively fits TRBD1 or TRBD2 (5 bases each). Germline V lookup: CDR1 SGHAT, CDR2 FQNNGV. There are 16 residues in the CDR3. The CDR3 DNA reads as TGTGCCAGCAGCCAAACTCCTTGTGAGGGGAAAGAGACTCAGTACTTC. This codes for CASSQTPCEGKETQYF. Variable domain in full (rest from reference TRBV11-2 and TRBJ2-5): EAGVAQSPRYKIIEKRQSVAFWCNPISGHATLYWYQQILGQGPKLLIQFQNNGVVDDSQLPKDRFSAERLKGVDSTLKIQPAKLEDSAVYLCASSQTPCEGKETQYFGPGTRLLVL.

Turning to this clonotype: The junction shows a germline mismatch at one end, possibly a read error. This sequence joins TRBV2 and TRBJ2-1, with D perhaps being TRBD1 or TRBD2 (5 bases each). Germline V gene data show CDR1 as SNHLY and CDR2 as FYNNEI. The CDR3 runs 17 residues. The CDR3 region is CANSEAPTGGPYNEQFF. The CDR3 DNA reads as TGTGCCAACAGTGAAGCCCCTACTGGGGGACCCTACAATGAGCAGTTCTTC.

In regard to this clonotype: In this CDR3 the conserved last residue, phenylalanine or tryptophan, is missing, so a read error is likely. No DNA is shown, since the ends of the CDR3 on it are uncertain; the CDR3 is the one TCRdb lists. V gene TRBV11-2 combines with J gene TRBJ2-1. The germline V gene has CDR1 SGHAT and CDR2 FQNNGV. 11 amino acids form the CDR3, both terminal residues included. CDR3 region: CASSFLGEHFL.

This clonotype was seen only once. The CDR3 does not end in the conserved phenylalanine or tryptophan, so this is likely a read error. It is unclear where the CDR3 begins or ends on the DNA, so no DNA is shown, and the CDR3 is as TCRdb lists it. This sequence joins TRBV6-1 and TRBJ2-5; the D call TRBD1 from the table was never checked on the DNA. CDR1 is MNHNS, CDR2 SASEGT, per germline. 15 amino acids form the CDR3, both terminal residues included. CDR3 sequence: CASSTHGTGRKTQYY.

This clonotype showed up just once. At one end the junction does not follow the germline gene, possibly because of a read error. The chain carries TRBV10-3 and TRBJ2-3; D possibly corresponds to TRBD2 (6 bases). CDR1 ENHRY and CDR2 SYGVKD come from the germline V gene. This CDR3 region has 17 residues. CDR3 in amino acids: CAIRETPLPGDADTRYF. CDR3 in DNA: TGTGCCATCAGGGAGACCCCACTACCGGGAGATGCAGATACGCGGTATTTT.

This clonotype was picked up a small number of times. One end of the junction does not line up with germline, which may come from a read error. This chain connects TRBV4-3 to TRBJ2-7; D unresolved. This CDR3 comprises 13 residues. The V gene's germline CDR1 is LGHNA and CDR2 YSLEER. CDR3 region: CASIQAVSYEQYF. CDR3 coding DNA: TGCGCCAGCATCCAAGCAGTTTCCTACGAGCAGTACTTC.

The chain combines TRBV6-1 with TRBJ2-5; 7 bases fit TRBD1. CDR1 and CDR2 (germline): MNHNS, SASEGT. CDR3 length equals 15 residues. Trimming at V came to 7 bases and at J to 9 bases, leaving 17 bases not matched to a gene. The CDR3 DNA reads TGTGCCAGCAACACCTATGAGACAGGGAGAAAGGCCCAGTACTTC. Translation gives CASNTYETGRKAQYF.

In this sample, this clonotype turned up a few times. The junction shows a germline mismatch at one end, possibly a read error. The chain carries TRBV10-3 and TRBJ2-2; a possible D gene is TRBD2 (5 bases). CDR3 size: 14 residues. CDR1 and CDR2 (germline): ENHRY, SYGVKD. Here the CDR3 reads CAIWERDDTGELVF. The CDR3 DNA sequence: TGTGCCATCTGGGAGCGCGACGACACCGGGGAGCTGGTTTTT.

This clonotype has ten or more counts. This chain uses TRBV4-1 with TRBJ2-3; D gene uncertain. Between the trimmed V and J ends, which lost 0 bases and 4 bases, there was a span of 11 bases. The CDR3 spans 15 residues. Germline V lookup: CDR1 MGHRA, CDR2 YSYEKL. CDR3 sequence reads: CASSQDVRVADTQYF. CDR3 sequence (DNA): TGCGCCAGCAGCCAAGATGTACGGGTGGCAGATACGCAGTATTTT.

This clonotype was counted between two and nine times. This chain connects TRBV7-8 to TRBJ2-5, with D possibly TRBD2 on 5 matching bases. V shed 5 bases and J shed 7 bases, with 14 bases lying between them. The CDR3 spans 13 residues. CDR1 is SGHVS and CDR2 is FQNEAQ in the germline V gene. The DNA of the CDR3 is TGTGCCAGCAGCGTCGGGGTCCGGGGGACCCAGTACTTC. Protein product: CASSVGVRGTQYF. Based on the CDR3 plus reference TRBV7-8 and TRBJ2-5, the full variable domain is GAGVSQSPRYKVAKRGQDVALRCDPISGHVSLFWYQQALGQGPEFLTYFQNEAQLDKSGLPSDRFFAERPEGSVSTLKIQRTQQEDSAVYLCASSVGVRGTQYFGPGTRLLVL.

As concerns this clonotype: At one end, the junction sequence differs from germline, possibly due to a read error. The J gene is TRBJ2-1, the V gene TRBV29-1, with D possibly matching TRBD1 (7 bases). The germline V gene encodes CDR1 SQVTM and CDR2 ANQGSEA. This CDR3 contains 12 residues. The CDR3 sequence: CWARPGGNAQFF. For the CDR3, the DNA is TGCTGGGCCCGCCCAGGGGGGAATGCGCAGTTCTTC.

This chain connects TRBV12-3 or TRBV12-4 to TRBJ2-7, with TRBD2 as a possible D gene (5 bases). Trimming left V 0 bases short and J 0 bases short, with 12 bases between. The CDR3 extends over 16 amino acids. CDR3 DNA sequence: TGTGCCAGCAGTTTAGCCTTAGCGCACTTCTCCTACGAGCAGTACTTC. It is translated as CASSLALAHFSYEQYF.

The V call is TRBV12-3 or TRBV12-4, the J call TRBJ2-2; 9 positions agree with TRBD1. The CDR3 loop spans 15 amino acids. With V trimmed by 1 base and J by 6 bases, 3 bases remained unmatched. CDR3: CASSLGDRVSGELFF. CDR3 bases: TGTGCCAGCAGTTTAGGGGACAGGGTGTCCGGGGAGCTGTTTTTT.

Concerning this clonotype itself: The junction shows a germline mismatch at one end, possibly a read error. The genes are TRBV6-6 and TRBJ1-6, with D unresolved. The CDR3 covers 19 residues. The germline gives CDR1 MNHNY, CDR2 SVGAGI (reference sequence). DNA for the CDR3: TGTGTCAGCAGTTGCCCCAGAGGAGACGGAAGACATTATAATTCACCCCTCCACTTT. Protein sequence: CVSSCPRGDGRHYNSPLHF.

V usage is TRBV10-3 and J usage is TRBJ2-5; D unresolved. The CDR3 loop spans 12 amino acids. From germline, CDR1 is ENHRY and CDR2 SYGVKD. The V end lost 5 bases, the J end lost 5 bases, and 9 bases lay between the germline ends. In nucleotides, the CDR3 is TGTGCCATCAGTAATTACGGGGAGACCCAGTACTTC. Protein sequence: CAISNYGETQYF.

This clonotype was seen at least ten times. The V gene is TRBV14, the J gene TRBJ2-3; D may be TRBD2 (5 bases). The V end was cut by 0 bases, the J end by 1 base, with 17 bases between. CDR3 length equals 18 residues. Germline V gene data show CDR1 as SGHDN and CDR2 as FVKESK. The CDR3 DNA sequence: TGTGCCAGCAGCCAAGAGAGCTACGGACTTGGCGGCACAGATACGCAGTATTTT. Its translation is CASSQESYGLGGTDTQYF. The full variable domain, in which reference TRBV14 and TRBJ2-3 provide the parts outside the CDR3, is EAGVTQFPSHSVIEKGQTVTLRCDPISGHDNLYWYRRVMGKEIKFLLHFVKESKQDESGMPNNRFLAERTGGTYSTLKVQPAELEDSGVYFCASSQESYGLGGTDTQYFGPGTRLTVL.

Concerning this clonotype: Possible read error: a much larger clone is one base away. Given the absence of the conserved phenylalanine or tryptophan at the CDR3 end, a read error is likely. The chain joins TRBV11-1 to TRBJ2-2; 7 bases map to TRBD2. The CDR3 covers 16 residues. J was trimmed by 6 bases and V by 5 bases; bases with no gene match: 12. The germline CDR1 and CDR2 sequences are SGHAT and FQDESV (reference sequence). The CDR3 reads CASSRVMAGVSGELFL. Written as DNA, the CDR3 is TGTGCCAGCAGCAGGGTTATGGCGGGAGTGTCCGGGGAGCTGTTTTTG.